This T cell receptor (beta chain) derives from a study of PD-1 blockade in mismatch repair-deficient tumors. As for the study in general: Patients had about eleven mismatch repair-deficient cancer types and were previously treated and progressing.

The V gene's germline CDR1 is DFQATT and CDR2 SNEGSKA (reference sequence). The CDR3 loop spans 11 amino acids. In this sample, this clone turned up once. The data were produced by immunoSEQ multiplex PCR, yet TCRdb's version contains in-frame clones alone and is incomplete. The sample has 90,000 to 120,000 clones, roughly four fifths seen once. PCR or immunohistochemistry showed mismatch repair deficiency in every enrolled patient. The rearrangement uses TRBV20-1 and TRBJ2-1; 7 nucleotides match TRBD1. The sequencing here drew on peripheral blood, taken roughly 35 weeks after starting pembrolizumab. This TCR was sampled from an adult with mismatch repair-deficient cancer. The CDR3 DNA sequence: TGCTCAGGGACAGACAACAATGAGCAGTTCTTC. Its translation: CSGTDNNEQFF.